A single sample is the source of the 5 T cell receptor beta chains below, sequenced in a study of blood T cell repertoires in COVID-19. Produced via immunoSEQ multiplex PCR; TCRdb's table is partial and in-frame only. The sample has fewer than 250,000 clones; 75% to 85% are singletons. Sequencing was carried out using peripheral blood. The origin of the receptors is a human donor in a cohort sampled during active COVID-19.

V gene TRBV5-4 combines with J gene TRBJ2-7; 10 bases are shared with TRBD1. There are 15 residues in the CDR3. The germline gives CDR1 SGHNT, CDR2 YYREEE (reference sequence). After removal of 0 bases from V and 5 bases from J, the junction contained 5 bases not matched to a gene. CDR3 sequence reads: CASSLGQGAMDEQYF. The CDR3 coding sequence is TGTGCCAGCAGCTTGGGACAGGGGGCGATGGACGAGCAGTACTTC. Together with reference TRBV5-4 and TRBJ2-7, the CDR3 gives the full variable domain: ETGVTQSPTHLIKTRGQQVTLRCSSQSGHNTVSWYQQALGQGPQFIFQYYREEENGRGNFPPRFSGLQFPNYSSELNVNALELDDSALYLCASSLGQGAMDEQYFGPGTRLTVT.

The rearrangement links TRBV3-1 (or the pseudogene TRBV3-2) to TRBJ2-3, with D possibly matching TRBD1 (5 bases). From germline, CDR1 is LGHDT and CDR2 YNNKEL (reference sequence). CDR3 length: 15 amino acids. V dropped 1 base and J dropped 7 bases, with 15 bases sitting between them. The CDR3: CASSQGGAGQHTQYF. For the CDR3, the DNA is TGTGCCAGCAGCCAAGGCGGCGCAGGGCAACATACGCAGTATTTT.

The chain is built from TRBV29-1 and TRBJ2-2; 8 bases line up with TRBD1. V trimming: 5 bases; J trimming: 0 bases; junction bases outside the gene matches: 20. This CDR3 region has 20 residues. The germline CDR1 and CDR2 sequences are SQVTM and ANQGSEA. The CDR3, as DNA: TGCAGCGTTTCACGTTTCTTGGTGGACAGGGCCAAGGCGAACACCGGGGAGCTGTTTTTT. This codes for CSVSRFLVDRAKANTGELFF.

V is TRBV9 and J is TRBJ1-1; TRBD1 matches at 7 bases. The CDR3 spans 14 residues. The V segment lost 5 bases and the J segment 5 bases; nucleotides outside the gene matches: 9. The V gene's germline CDR1 is SGDLS and CDR2 YYNGEE. Written as DNA, the CDR3 is TGTGCCAGCAGTATTGGGCAGGGGGAGACTGAAGCTTTCTTT. Its translation is CASSIGQGETEAFF.

The chain has TRBV29-1 and TRBJ2-5; TRBD2 aligns across 8 bases. Trimming removed 2 bases from V and 7 bases from J; junction bases left unmatched: 9. Germline values: CDR1 SQVTM, CDR2 ANQGSEA. The CDR3 sequence is 14 residues long. Here the CDR3 reads CSVELQRGRGTQYF. The CDR3 DNA follows: TGCAGCGTTGAACTCCAGCGGGGGCGGGGGACCCAGTACTTC. The variable domain in full, completed from reference TRBV29-1 and TRBJ2-5, reads SAVISQKPSRDICQRGTSLTIQCQVDSQVTMMFWYRQQPGQSLTLIATANQGSEATYESGFVIDKFPISRPNLTFSTLTVSNMSPEDSSIYLCSVELQRGRGTQYFGPGTRLLVL.